A single sample gave rise to the 21 T cell receptor beta chains below, sequenced in a study of T cells in pancreatic ductal adenocarcinoma (dated 2017 in TCRdb). Preparation of the library involved the immunoSEQ multiplex PCR assay. In its TCRdb copy, this immuneACCESS table keeps in-frame sequences only and misses some clones. Where compared with another copy, unresolved V genes explain less than half of these, and the others have no known cause. The sample table lists roughly 100,000 clones, 90% to 95% of them with a count of one. Roughly 3% of the sample is in the top ten clones. Pancreatic ductal adenocarcinoma patients who had undergone surgery without neoadjuvant therapy were selected. Specimen: PBMCs. The receptors originated from a human donor with pancreatic ductal adenocarcinoma.

This chain connects TRBV30 to TRBJ2-7; TRBD1 aligns across 11 bases. V trimming: 3 bases; J trimming: 7 bases; junction bases outside the gene matches: 8. The CDR3 runs to 14 residues. Germline assignment: CDR1 GTSNPN and CDR2 SVGIG (reference sequence). CDR3 nucleotides: TGTGCCTGGAGAGCCGGGACAGGGGGTCGGGAGCAGTACTTC. Residues: CAWRAGTGGREQYF.

The V call is TRBV7-2, the J call TRBJ2-7; possible D gene TRBD2, 5 bases. Trimming took off 3 bases at V and 4 bases at J, with 10 bases between the two ends. Germline lookup yields CDR1 SGHTA and CDR2 FQGNSA. The CDR3 loop spans 13 amino acids. CDR3 sequence reads: CASSFGIEYEQYF. CDR3 DNA: TGTGCCAGCAGCTTCGGGATTGAATACGAGCAGTACTTC.

The rearrangement joins TRBV5-5 to TRBJ2-2; tentative D call: TRBD1 (5 bases). V lost 2 bases and J lost 2, with 10 bases in between. The CDR3 spans 15 residues. CDR1 and CDR2 (germline): SGHKS, YYEKEE (reference sequence). CDR3 in amino acids: CASSFDSRNTGELFF. CDR3 nucleotides: TGTGCCAGCAGCTTCGACAGCAGAAACACCGGGGAGCTGTTTTTT.

The chain has TRBV7-2 and TRBJ2-7; D gene unclear. This CDR3 region has 14 residues. From germline, CDR1 is SGHTA and CDR2 FQGNSA. Trimming removed 5 bases from V and 3 bases from J, with 14 bases in between. CDR3 protein: CASSLHSPDYEQYF. DNA of the CDR3: TGTGCCAGCAGCCTTCATAGCCCAGACTACGAGCAGTACTTC.

The J gene is TRBJ1-2, the V gene TRBV21-1. TRBV21-1 is a listed pseudogene. The CDR3 extends over 14 amino acids. CDR3 DNA sequence: TGTGCCAGCAGCAAAAGGACGGGGAACTATGGCTACACCTTC. Its protein product is CASSKRTGNYGYTF.

The chain links TRBV5-1 to TRBJ2-7; 11 bases agree with TRBD2. The ends lost 4 bases at V and 7 bases at J; junction bases unmatched: 10. Looked up from germline, CDR1 is SGHRS and CDR2 is YFSETQ. CDR3 length equals 15 residues. The CDR3 reads CASSPLTSGTGEQYF. DNA for the CDR3: TGCGCCAGCAGCCCGTTGACTAGCGGGACGGGGGAGCAGTACTTC.

This clone was recorded only once. The genes are TRBV5-1 and TRBJ2-1; 7 positions agree with TRBD2. The trim removed 5 bases at V and 0 bases at J, leaving 5 bases unmatched. The CDR3 extends over 15 amino acids. Per germline, CDR1 SGHRS and CDR2 YFSETQ. The CDR3 DNA follows: TGCGCCAGCAGTCAGGGAGGGTTCTCCTACAATGAGCAGTTCTTC. The encoded protein is CASSQGGFSYNEQFF.

The chain is built from TRBV4-2 and TRBJ2-1; D call uncertain. Germline CDR1 is LGHNA and CDR2 is YNFKEQ. Between the trimmed V and J ends, which lost 4 bases and 1 base, there was a span of 14 bases. CDR3 length: 16 amino acids. The CDR3 DNA reads as TGTGCCAGCAGCCCGAGTATCCGAAATTCCTACAATGAGCAGTTCTTC. This codes for CASSPSIRNSYNEQFF.

The chain uses TRBV6-5 and TRBJ1-1; TRBD1 is a possible D gene (6 bases). The CDR3 extends over 12 amino acids. Trimming took 6 bases from V and 8 from J, leaving 13 bases between them. Germline CDR1 MNHEY, CDR2 SVGAGI. The DNA of the CDR3 is TGTGCCAGCAGGGACAGCCTATGGGAAGCTTTCTTT. This translates into CASRDSLWEAFF.

This chain joins TRBV5-1 and TRBJ2-5; TRBD2 matches 11 bases. Germline trimming cut 4 bases from V and 5 bases from J; bases unmatched to any gene: 7. The CDR3 has 15 residues. Germline V gene data show CDR1 as SGHRS and CDR2 as YFSETQ. The CDR3: CASSPNPSGRETQYF. CDR3 sequence (DNA): TGCGCCAGCAGCCCTAACCCTAGCGGGAGGGAGACCCAGTACTTC.

The V call is TRBV6-1, the J call TRBJ2-7; 10 nucleotides match TRBD2. Germline V gene data show CDR1 as MNHNS and CDR2 as SASEGT. Trimming at V came to 9 bases and at J to 0 bases, leaving 5 bases not matched to a gene. The CDR3 has 14 amino acids. As DNA, the CDR3 is TGTGCCAGTTTTATAGCGGGAGGCTCCTACGAGCAGTACTTC. Protein product: CASFIAGGSYEQYF.

The rearrangement uses TRBV28 and TRBJ2-1; D remains ambiguous. This CDR3 spans 12 amino acids. Germline-derived CDR1 and CDR2 are MDHEN and SYDVKM. Trimming removed 5 bases at V and 4 bases at J, with 6 bases between. The CDR3 loop reads CASSKSYNEQFF. In DNA, the CDR3 is TGTGCCAGCAGTAAGAGTTACAATGAGCAGTTCTTC.

The chain links TRBV28 to TRBJ1-5, with unresolved D. The germline V and J ends were trimmed by 4 bases and 0 bases, with 10 bases remaining between them. CDR1 is MDHEN and CDR2 is SYDVKM in the germline V gene. This CDR3 has 15 residues. CDR3 coding DNA: TGTGCCAGCAGTTGGGTTCAGGATAGCAATCAGCCCCAGCATTTT. Translating gives CASSWVQDSNQPQHF.

The rearrangement joins TRBV4-1 to TRBJ2-3; D gene unclear. Per the germline V gene, CDR1 is MGHRA and CDR2 is YSYEKL. The CDR3 is 15 residues long. The germline V and J ends were trimmed by 0 bases and 6 bases, with 13 bases remaining between them. In DNA, the CDR3 is TGCGCCAGCAGCCAAGAGGCTTACAGCCGGGATACGCAGTATTTT. Protein sequence: CASSQEAYSRDTQYF.

The rearrangement links TRBV7-9 to TRBJ2-7; 11 bases match TRBD2. This CDR3 region has 17 residues. V lost 5 bases and J lost 0; bases outside the gene matches: 9. The germline V gene has CDR1 SEHNR and CDR2 FQNEAQ (reference sequence). In DNA form, the CDR3 reads TGTGCCAGCAGCCGTGGGACTAGCGGCACTAGCTCCTACGAGCAGTACTTC. Translation: CASSRGTSGTSSYEQYF.

The V and J genes are TRBV19 and TRBJ2-3; perhaps TRBD1 as D (6 bases). Deletions cut 0 bases from V and 3 bases from J, with 22 bases between. The germline V gene encodes CDR1 LNHDA and CDR2 SQIVND (reference sequence). The CDR3 is 19 amino acids. CDR3 amino acids: CASSIECVQGWVRTDTQYF. The CDR3 DNA sequence: TGTGCCAGTAGTATAGAGTGTGTCCAGGGGTGGGTACGGACAGATACGCAGTATTTT.

This sequence joins TRBV7-9 and TRBJ2-1; 13 bases map to TRBD2. The V gene's germline CDR1 is SEHNR and CDR2 FQNEAQ (reference sequence). This CDR3 has 14 residues. CDR3 sequence reads: CGLAGGSSYNEQFF. In DNA form, the CDR3 reads TGTGGACTAGCGGGGGGAAGCTCCTACAATGAGCAGTTCTTC. Drawing the rest from reference TRBV7-9 and TRBJ2-1, the complete variable domain is DTGVSQNPRHKITKRGQNVTFRCDPISEHNRLYWYRQTLGQGPEFLTYFQNEAQLEKSRLLSDRFSAERPKGSFSTLEIQRTEQGDSAMYLCGLAGGSSYNEQFFGPGTRLTVL.

J is TRBJ2-7 and V is TRBV2, with a weak D call TRBD2 (5 bases). V lost 7 bases and J lost 0, with 13 bases in between. This CDR3 is 14 amino acids long. Germline CDR1 SNHLY, CDR2 FYNNEI. CDR3 region: CASILDYGSYEQYF. For the CDR3, the DNA is TGTGCCAGCATTTTAGACTACGGCTCCTACGAGCAGTACTTC.

This chain links TRBV18 with TRBJ2-5, with 7 bases identical to TRBD2. The CDR3 contains 15 residues. Germline CDR1 reads KGHSH; CDR2 reads LQKENI. The V segment lost 3 bases and the J segment 2 bases; nucleotides outside the gene matches: 6. The CDR3 sequence is CASSPTSYSQETQYF. The CDR3, as DNA: TGTGCCAGCTCACCGACTAGCTACTCTCAAGAGACCCAGTACTTC.

The chain combines TRBV10-2 with TRBJ2-5, with 7 positions matching TRBD1. The CDR3 has 14 residues. Germline V CDR1 and CDR2: WSHSY, SAAADI. J gave up 2 bases and V 8 bases, and 8 bases lay outside the gene matches. CDR3 nucleotide sequence: TGCGCCAGCGCCTTAGCAGGGGGACAAGAGACCCAGTACTTC. Translating it yields CASALAGGQETQYF.

This rearrangement joins TRBV27 to TRBJ2-3, with 9 bases matching TRBD2. V lost 10 bases and J lost 4; bases outside the gene matches: 6. The CDR3 spans 13 residues. CDR1 is MNHEY and CDR2 is SMNVEV in the germline V gene (reference sequence). The CDR3 bases are TGTGCCACCAATCCTAGCGGGGCAGATACGCAGTATTTT. This encodes CATNPSGADTQYF.